Shown below are 30 T cell receptor beta chains from a single sample sequenced in a study of Tregs in tolerant kidney transplant recipients. Method: immunoSEQ multiplex PCR; TCRdb's copy keeps in-frame clones and lacks some. Here the sample table reports 25,000 to 35,000 clones. Sequences were derived from CD8+ T cells from blood, sampled before the transplant. These receptors all come from a human donor who received a combined kidney and bone marrow transplant.

The sequenced CDR3 bases are TGTGCCAGCTCCCGACTAGCGGGAGATAACACCGGGGAG. Protein sequence: CASSRLAGDNTGE. The whole CDR3 is CASSRLAGDNTGELFF. J is TRBJ2-2 and V is TRBV19; 12 bases agree with TRBD2. The read gets to within 3 residues of the CDR3 end, and the germline J gene fills in the rest. The CDR3 extends over 16 amino acids. Per the germline V gene, CDR1 is LNHDA and CDR2 is SQIVND (reference sequence). The V gene end was trimmed by 9 bases and the J gene end by 2 bases; junction bases not matched to a gene: 7.

The part of the CDR3 DNA that was read is TGTGCCAGTAGTATTATGGGGACAGGGGGCAACACTGAA. Translating it yields CASSIMGTGGNTE. The CDR3 as a whole reads CASSIMGTGGNTEAFF. V usage is TRBV19 and J usage is TRBJ1-1; 12 nucleotides line up with TRBD1. Coverage ceases 3 residues before the CDR3 finishes, and the germline J gene fills in the end. Looked up from germline, CDR1 is LNHDA and CDR2 is SQIVND (reference sequence). The CDR3 runs to 16 residues. The ends lost 3 bases at V and 2 bases at J; junction bases unmatched: 4.

Points on this clone: The read is 3 residues too short to cover the CDR3 end, so that end is filled in from the germline J gene. V gene TRBV19 combines with J gene TRBJ2-7; TRBD1 agrees at 9 bases. Germline CDR1 LNHDA, CDR2 SQIVND (reference sequence). The J segment lost 5 bases and the V segment lost 5 bases, leaving 10 bases of the junction unmatched. The length of the CDR3 is 15 residues. CDR3 sequence reads: CASSFRDRAFDEQYF. CDR3 DNA, as far as it was read: TGTGCCAGTAGTTTCCGGGACAGGGCTTTCGACGAG.

Worth noting for this clone: The junction departs from germline at one end; a sequencing error may be responsible. The missing CDR3 end, 3 residues past where the read stops, is filled in from the germline J gene. The sample carries other DNA sequences with the same CDR3. The chain employs TRBV7-8 and TRBJ2-7, with a tentative D call TRBD1 (6 bases). The CDR3 has 16 amino acids. Germline lookup yields CDR1 SGHVS and CDR2 FQNEAQ. The CDR3 is CASSLGTGHPTYEQYF. The DNA read from the CDR3 is TGCGCCAGCAGCTTAGGTACGGGACACCCAACCTACGAG.

Worth noting for this clone: The sequenced fragment ends 3 residues before the CDR3 boundary, so the rest is inferred from the germline J gene. The rearrangement links TRBV29-1 to TRBJ2-7; D unresolved. V lost 0 bases and J lost 1, with 10 bases in between. Germline V lookup: CDR1 SQVTM, CDR2 ANQGSEA. The CDR3 has 14 amino acids. The CDR3 spells CSVEDPQDSYEQYF. The sequenced part of the CDR3 DNA is TGCAGCGTTGAAGATCCGCAGGATTCCTACGAG.

Concerning this clone itself: The CDR3 end lies 3 residues beyond the end of the read and is filled in from the germline J gene. This chain uses TRBV19 with TRBJ2-3; perhaps TRBD1 as D (5 bases). The CDR3 covers 17 residues. V was pared by 5 bases and J by 0 bases, with 18 bases between. CDR1 is LNHDA and CDR2 is SQIVND in the germline V gene (reference sequence). This CDR3 reads CASSPLLGQYSTDTQYF. CDR3 bases read: TGTGCCAGTAGTCCGCTCTTGGGGCAGTATAGCACAGATACG.

Worth noting for this clone: The CDR3 goes on 3 residues after the read ends, and that part is filled in from the germline J gene. The chain couples TRBV18 to TRBJ2-1, with TRBD2 matching over 7 bases. Germline-derived CDR1 and CDR2 are KGHSH and LQKENI. The CDR3 is made up of 16 amino acids. J was trimmed by 7 bases and V by 0 bases; bases with no gene match: 9. This CDR3 reads CASSPPGPSGVNEQFF. The sequenced CDR3 bases are TGTGCCAGCTCACCACCGGGCCCTAGCGGTGTGAATGAG.

The CDR3 loop reads CASSPPGYEQYF. The DNA read from the CDR3 is TGTGCCAGCAGTCCCCCGGGGTACGAG. The chain recombines TRBV7-9 with TRBJ2-7, with TRBD2 as a possible D gene (5 bases). The read terminates 3 residues before the CDR3 end, so the remaining end is supplied by the germline J gene. CDR1 is SEHNR, CDR2 FQNEAQ, per germline (reference sequence). The CDR3 totals 12 residues. Trimming pared 6 bases from V and 4 bases from J, leaving 10 bases between. Filled out from reference TRBV7-9 and TRBJ2-7, the complete variable domain reads DTGVSQNPRHKITKRGQNVTFRCDPISEHNRLYWYRQTLGQGPEFLTYFQNEAQLEKSRLLSDRFSAERPKGSFSTLEIQRTEQGDSAMYLCASSPPGYEQYFGPGTRLTVT.

Concerning this clone: The CDR3 end is not reached by the read, which stops 3 residues before it; the germline J gene fills it in. Other DNA sequences of this sample code for an identical CDR3. The gene calls are TRBV2 and TRBJ2-3, with 8 bases identical to TRBD2. CDR3 length: 16 amino acids. V was clipped by 6 bases and J by 3 bases; unmatched bases: 11. Germline CDR1 and CDR2: SNHLY and FYNNEI. The covered CDR3 bases are TGTGCCAGCAGAGCCTCCGGGACTAGAAGTACAGATACG. Its translation: CASRASGTRSTDT. The CDR3, in full, reads CASRASGTRSTDTQYF.

With regard to this clone: The read halts 3 residues ahead of the CDR3 end, with the missing end drawn from the germline J gene. V is TRBV7-9 and J is TRBJ1-3, with a tentative D call TRBD1 (5 bases). V lost 4 bases and J 4 bases, leaving 14 bases between the germline ends. There are 15 residues in the CDR3. Germline-derived CDR1 and CDR2 are SEHNR and FQNEAQ (reference sequence). CDR3 amino acids: CASSSDRDFGNTIYF. CDR3 bases read: TGTGCCAGCAGCTCCGACAGAGATTTCGGAAACACC.

Comments on this clone: The CDR3 is cut off 3 residues early in the read; its end comes from the germline J gene. The genes are TRBV13 and TRBJ2-2; perhaps TRBD1 as D (5 bases). With 4 bases removed from V and 3 bases from J, the gap between germline ends came to 15 bases. CDR1 is PRHDT and CDR2 is FYEKMQ in the germline V gene (reference sequence). CDR3 length equals 16 residues. CDR3 residues: CASSSKDSYDTGELFF. CDR3 DNA (partial): TGTGCCAGCAGCTCCAAAGACAGTTACGACACCGGGGAG. Full variable domain (rest looked up from reference TRBV13 and TRBJ2-2): AAGVIQSPRHLIKEKRETATLKCYPIPRHDTVYWYQQGPGQDPQFLISFYEKMQSDKGSIPDRFSAQQFSDYHSELNMSSLELGDSALYFCASSSKDSYDTGELFFGEGSRLTVL.

Worth noting for this clone: The sequence runs out 3 residues before the end of the CDR3; the remainder is reconstructed from the germline J gene. This chain joins TRBV29-1 and TRBJ2-2; no clear D. V was pared by 5 bases and J by 7 bases, with 8 bases between. The CDR3 is 11 amino acids. The germline V gene has CDR1 SQVTM and CDR2 ANQGSEA. The CDR3 protein is CSVRANGELFF. Incomplete CDR3 DNA: TGCAGCGTTAGGGCAAACGGGGAG.

Of note for this clone: Coverage ceases 3 residues before the CDR3 finishes, and the germline J gene fills in the end. The V and J genes are TRBV19 and TRBJ1-2; D may be TRBD1 (6 bases). The CDR3 covers 13 residues. Germline CDR1 and CDR2: LNHDA and SQIVND (reference sequence). Trimming pared 8 bases from V and 3 bases from J, leaving 13 bases between. The CDR3 reads CASGGGPHYGYTF. The CDR3 DNA, read in part, is TGTGCCAGTGGAGGGGGACCCCACTATGGC. Together with reference TRBV19 and TRBJ1-2, the CDR3 gives the full variable domain: DGGITQSPKYLFRKEGQNVTLSCEQNLNHDAMYWYRQDPGQGLRLIYYSQIVNDFQKGDIAEGYSVSREKKESFPLTVTSAQKNPTAFYLCASGGGPHYGYTFGSGTRLTVV.

Note on this clone: The read terminates 3 residues before the CDR3 end, so the remaining end is supplied by the germline J gene. The rearrangement joins TRBV7-6 to TRBJ2-7; 9 nucleotides align to TRBD1. The CDR3 consists of 15 residues. The J segment lost 3 bases and the V segment lost 5 bases, leaving 8 bases of the junction unmatched. Germline loops: CDR1 SGHVS, CDR2 FNYEAQ. The chain's CDR3 is CASSPGQGNVYEQYF. Incomplete CDR3 DNA: TGTGCCAGCAGCCCGGGACAGGGTAATGTCTACGAG.

Remarks on this clone: The CDR3 extends 3 residues past the end of the read, so its final part is completed from the germline J gene. The chain joins TRBV6-1 to TRBJ1-5; the D is unclear. Germline CDR1 reads MNHNS; CDR2 reads SASEGT. The CDR3 runs 16 residues. V was clipped by 1 base and J by 0 bases, with 10 bases between them. The CDR3 loop is CASSEGNRYSNQPQHF. The covered CDR3 bases are TGTGCCAGCAGTGAAGGGAACAGATATAGCAATCAGCCC.

Notes on this clone: The CDR3 end falls 3 residues outside the read, so it is completed with the germline J gene. The chain recombines TRBV7-6 with TRBJ1-4, with 8 bases fitting TRBD1. In germline, CDR1 is SGHVS, CDR2 FNYEAQ. The CDR3 has 16 amino acids. After removal of 5 bases from V and 1 base from J, the junction contained 6 bases not matched to a gene. The CDR3 region is CASSPGQGLTNEKLFF. The part of the CDR3 DNA that was read is TGTGCCAGCAGCCCTGGACAGGGTCTAACTAATGAAAAA.

The CDR3 sequence is CASSWTGDLSGANVLTF. CDR3 DNA (partial): TGCGCCAGCAGCTGGACAGGAGACCTATCTGGGGCCAACGTC. This rearrangement joins TRBV5-1 to TRBJ2-6, with TRBD1 matching over 7 bases. The missing CDR3 end, 3 residues past where the read stops, is filled in from the germline J gene. CDR3 length: 17 residues. J lost 1 base, V lost 3 bases, and 7 bases had no gene match. Germline assignment: CDR1 SGHRS and CDR2 YFSETQ.

Details on this clone: The read ends 3 residues early relative to the CDR3; the germline J gene fills the gap. The gene calls are TRBV6-1 and TRBJ1-3, with D uncertain. From germline, CDR1 is MNHNS and CDR2 SASEGT. The CDR3 is 14 amino acids. V lost 3 bases, J lost 2 bases, and 8 bases lay in between. The CDR3 DNA, read in part, is TGTGCCAGCAGTGATAACTTGGCTGGAAACACC. Its translation is CASSDNLAGNT. The entire CDR3 reads CASSDNLAGNTIYF.

To note about this clone: The read finishes 3 residues shy of the CDR3 end, and the germline J gene is used to complete it. This chain links TRBV7-6 with TRBJ2-5; the match to TRBD1 covers 8 bases. Germline V gives CDR1 SGHVS, CDR2 FNYEAQ. This CDR3 spans 17 amino acids. V gave up 2 bases and J gave up 5 bases; unmatched junction bases: 13. The CDR3 sequence: CASSLILVRTGRETQYF. The CDR3 DNA, read in part, is TGTGCCAGCAGCTTAATTCTTGTGCGGACAGGGAGGGAGACC.

The sequenced CDR3 bases are TGTGCCAGCAACATGGACGCAGCGGCCTACGAG. Residues: CASNMDAAAYE. The CDR3 as a whole reads CASNMDAAAYEQYF. V usage is TRBV2 and J usage is TRBJ2-7, with D possibly matching TRBD2 (5 bases). The sequence runs out 3 residues before the end of the CDR3; the remainder is reconstructed from the germline J gene. The CDR3 runs to 14 residues. Germline CDR1 SNHLY, CDR2 FYNNEI. Trimming removed 7 bases at V and 2 bases at J, with 15 bases between.

On this clone itself: The missing CDR3 end, 3 residues past where the read stops, is filled in from the germline J gene. The chain has TRBV19 and TRBJ2-1, with a weak D call TRBD1 (5 bases). The germline V gene has CDR1 LNHDA and CDR2 SQIVND (reference sequence). The CDR3 is made up of 14 amino acids. The V gene lost 2 bases and the J gene lost 7 bases, with 12 bases spanning the gap. The covered CDR3 bases are TGTGCCAGTAGTATACAGGGAACCGATAATGAG. Its protein product is CASSIQGTDNE. The entire CDR3 protein is CASSIQGTDNEQFF.

On this clone: Read data end 3 residues before the CDR3 end; the end is taken from the germline J gene. V usage is TRBV7-8 and J usage is TRBJ1-1; TRBD1 might be the D (5 bases). The CDR3 extends over 14 amino acids. With 1 base removed from V and 4 bases from J, the gap between germline ends came to 10 bases. Germline-derived CDR1 and CDR2 are SGHVS and FQNEAQ. CDR3: CASSLGSGGTEAFF. CDR3 DNA, as far as it was read: TGTGCCAGCAGCTTAGGATCCGGGGGCACTGAA.

Regarding this clone: The read ends 3 residues shy of where the CDR3 ends; the end is completed using the germline J gene. The chain recombines TRBV5-1 with TRBJ2-2, with a weak D call TRBD1 (6 bases). V gave up 8 bases and J gave up 5 bases, with 13 bases separating them. Germline CDR1 is SGHRS and CDR2 is YFSETQ. CDR3 length: 13 amino acids. CDR3 sequence: CARRETGTGELFF. The DNA read from the CDR3 is TGCGCCAGACGCGAAACAGGGACCGGGGAG.

Notes on this clone: The CDR3 end lies 3 residues beyond the end of the read and is filled in from the germline J gene. This sequence joins TRBV7-9 and TRBJ2-1; TRBD2 matches 9 bases. The CDR3 loop spans 15 amino acids. V shed 5 bases and J 5 bases; nucleotides not matched to a gene: 7. Germline loops: CDR1 SEHNR, CDR2 FQNEAQ (reference sequence). The sequenced CDR3 bases are TGTGCCAGCAGCGAGCTAGCGGGAATGAACAATGAG. Translation gives CASSELAGMNNE. The full CDR3 protein reads CASSELAGMNNEQFF.

Turning to this clone: The read terminates 3 residues before the CDR3 end, so the remaining end is supplied by the germline J gene. The rearrangement uses TRBV6-1 and TRBJ1-5, with 9 bases that match TRBD1. The CDR3 is made up of 16 amino acids. The V gene end was trimmed by 4 bases and the J gene end by 7 bases; junction bases not matched to a gene: 11. CDR1 is MNHNS and CDR2 is SASEGT in the germline V gene. This CDR3 reads CASSARTGGAKQPQHF. Partial CDR3 DNA: TGTGCCAGCAGTGCCCGAACAGGGGGCGCAAAGCAGCCC.

Concerning this clone: The CDR3 extends 3 residues past the end of the read, so its final part is completed from the germline J gene. V gene TRBV2 combines with J gene TRBJ1-4; D might be TRBD1 (6 bases). This CDR3 has 15 residues. The germline CDR1 and CDR2 sequences are SNHLY and FYNNEI. V lost 2 bases to trimming and J lost 8 bases, with 15 bases between them. The CDR3 bases that were read are TGTGCCAGCAGTGAATCTCGGGGGGCGCTGGAAAAA. Translation: CASSESRGALEK. The full CDR3 sequence reads CASSESRGALEKLFF.

As concerns this clone: The CDR3 end lies 3 residues beyond the end of the read and is filled in from the germline J gene. V usage is TRBV7-2 and J usage is TRBJ2-7, with TRBD1 matching over 8 bases. The germline V gene has CDR1 SGHTA and CDR2 FQGNSA. This CDR3 spans 14 amino acids. J gave up 5 bases and V 5 bases, and 8 bases lay outside the gene matches. Incomplete CDR3 DNA: TGTGCCAGCAGCCATAGATTACAGGGGGACGAG. This gives the protein CASSHRLQGDE. The entire CDR3 reads CASSHRLQGDEQYF. The full variable domain, its missing parts supplied by reference TRBV7-2 and TRBJ2-7, is GAGVSQSPSNKVTEKGKDVELRCDPISGHTALYWYRQSLGQGLEFLIYFQGNSAPDKSGLPSDRFSAERTGGSVSTLTIQRTQQEDSAVYLCASSHRLQGDEQYFGPGTRLTVT.

Of note for this clone: From the germline J gene comes the end of the CDR3, since the read stops 3 residues before it. V gene TRBV19 combines with J gene TRBJ1-2; 7 bases align to TRBD1. With 5 bases clipped from V and 4 bases from J, the junction kept 4 bases outside the gene matches. The CDR3 runs 13 residues. CDR1 and CDR2 (germline): LNHDA, SQIVND (reference sequence). CDR3 bases read: TGTGCCAGTAGTCCCGGGACAGTCTATGGC. This gives the protein CASSPGTVYG. The whole CDR3 sequence is CASSPGTVYGYTF. The whole variable domain, filled in from reference TRBV19 and TRBJ1-2, reads DGGITQSPKYLFRKEGQNVTLSCEQNLNHDAMYWYRQDPGQGLRLIYYSQIVNDFQKGDIAEGYSVSREKKESFPLTVTSAQKNPTAFYLCASSPGTVYGYTFGSGTRLTVV.

The CDR3 bases that were read are TGTGCCTGGAGTGACCCACTCGTTAACTTCTATGGC. Translating it yields CAWSDPLVNFYG. The whole CDR3 sequence reads CAWSDPLVNFYGYTF. This chain joins TRBV30 and TRBJ1-2; no firm D call. The observed sequence ends 3 residues before the CDR3 terminus, with the missing tail filled in from the germline J gene. Germline-derived CDR1 and CDR2 are GTSNPN and SVGIG (reference sequence). This CDR3 is 15 amino acids long. Trimming removed 1 base from V and 4 bases from J, with 16 bases in between.

About this clone itself: An end of the junction differs from the germline gene, which may be a read error. The read ends 3 residues shy of where the CDR3 ends; the end is completed using the germline J gene. The V call is TRBV7-9, the J call TRBJ2-7; 7 bases match TRBD1. Germline values: CDR1 SEHNR, CDR2 FQNEAQ (reference sequence). CDR3 length equals 13 residues. The part of the CDR3 DNA that was read is TGTTCCAGCAGCTCAGGACAGGCCTACGAG. Amino acid sequence: CSSSSGQAYE. In full, the CDR3 is CSSSSGQAYEQYF.